Sequencing of this T cell receptor beta chain was carried out in a study of regulatory T cells in long-lasting Graves disease. This clonotype was observed at least ten times. Germline lookup yields CDR1 SEHNR and CDR2 FQNEAQ (reference sequence). This CDR3 contains 14 residues. V gave up 5 bases and J gave up 5 bases; unmatched junction bases: 7. Time point in this sample: persistent/refractory GD, antithyroid drugs over 5 years with positive TRAb. PBMC RNA was the source of the TCR library. With iRepertoire HTBI primers and Arm-PCR of CDR3 regions, TCR beta libraries were built. TCRdb reprocessed the multiplex PCR reads with MiXCR, giving one entry per CDR3 protein. There are hundreds of thousands of distinct CDR3 sequences in the sample; roughly 30% occur only once, and roughly 46% lies in the top ten.

Here the sequenced sample was peripheral blood mononuclear cells (PBMCs), taken when the disease was refractory, from a patient treated with antithyroid drugs. This sequence was found in a female donor with Graves disease. This rearrangement joins TRBV7-9 to TRBJ2-5, with 8 bases aligning to TRBD2. CDR3 in amino acids: CASSPERERETQYF. DNA of the CDR3: TGTGCCAGCAGCCCCGAGCGGGAGAGGGAGACCCAGTACTTC. The complete variable domain, with remaining parts taken from reference TRBV7-9 and TRBJ2-5, reads DTGVSQNPRHKITKRGQNVTFRCDPISEHNRLYWYRQTLGQGPEFLTYFQNEAQLEKSRLLSDRFSAERPKGSFSTLEIQRTEQGDSAMYLCASSPERERETQYFGPGTRLLVL.